These 25 T cell receptor beta chains share one sample of origin, sequenced in a study of tumor-infiltrating lymphocytes in primary liver carcinoma. Without any cell sorting, roughly 20-30 mg of bulk tissue yielded co-extracted RNA and DNA. Total RNA (around 0.45 ug) served as template for TCR beta cDNA synthesis primed by a constant-region primer. Three nested multiplex PCR rounds of slightly modified ARM-PCR generated TCR beta libraries. Investigators reported that the first two PCR rounds, at around 10 cycles each, used TRBV1-TRBV30 forward primers with a C-beta reverse primer. TCRdb reprocessed the multiplex PCR reads with MiXCR, giving one entry per CDR3 protein. Of 100,000 or so distinct CDR3 sequences in the sample, around 84% were seen once. The sequenced sample consisted of liver tumor tissue from sampling region 3. Stated subset: tumor region T3, left-lateral pole. Receptor source: a man aged 35 to 55 with primary liver carcinoma and hepatitis B virus infection.

For this clonotype: The junction differs from germline at one of its ends, possibly a read error. The CDR3 coding sequence is TGTGCCAACAGTAACGACAAGGCGGGAGTAAGTGATAAGCAGTATTTT. Residues: CANSNDKAGVSDKQYF. J is TRBJ2-3 and V is TRBV6-2 or TRBV6-3; TRBD2 matches 7 bases. CDR1 and CDR2 from the germline V gene are MNHEY and SVGEGT. The CDR3 has 16 amino acids.

As concerns this clonotype: Mismatch with germline at one junction end may stem from a read error. The genes are TRBV12-3 or TRBV12-4 and TRBJ2-2; 10 bases agree with TRBD2. The CDR3 length is 15 residues. The CDR3 coding sequence is TGTGCCAGCAGTGGACTAGCGGATACCTCCGGAGAGCTGTTTTTT. Protein: CASSGLADTSGELFF.

As regards this clonotype: A much larger clone differs from this one at a single base, so this may be a read error. This rearrangement joins TRBV2 to TRBJ1-2; D gene unclear. Per the germline V gene, CDR1 is SNHLY and CDR2 is FYNNEI. The CDR3 runs 13 residues. The CDR3 coding sequence is TGTGCCAGCAGTGAAAGCCTTAACTATGGCTACATCTTC. It is translated as CASSESLNYGYIF.

This clonotype was found many times. This chain uses TRBV5-1 with TRBJ2-5, with D possibly being TRBD1 (5 bases). CDR1 and CDR2 (germline): SGHRS, YFSETQ. V lost 1 base to trimming and J lost 3 bases, with 13 bases between them. The length of the CDR3 is 15 residues. The DNA of the CDR3 is TGCGCCAGCAGCTTGTATCAGGGCCAGGAAGAGACCCAGTACTTC. This encodes CASSLYQGQEETQYF.

With respect to this clonotype: The junction shows a germline mismatch at one end, possibly a read error. J is TRBJ2-5 and V is TRBV6-2 or TRBV6-3; D may be TRBD2 (6 bases). CDR1 MNHEY and CDR2 SVGEGT come from the germline V gene. The CDR3 length is 14 residues. This CDR3 is CASSLEGRQEAQYF. CDR3 nucleotide sequence: TGTGCTAGCAGCCTGGAGGGCCGCCAAGAGGCCCAGTACTTC.

The table lists this clonotype with many counts. V and J are TRBV21-1 and TRBJ1-5. TRBV21-1 is given as a pseudogene. CDR3 length: 15 amino acids. The chain's CDR3 is CASTQVGTAYQPQHF. The CDR3 DNA reads as TGTGCCAGCACCCAAGTGGGGACGGCGTATCAGCCCCAGCATTTT.

V and J are TRBV11-2 and TRBJ2-1; possibly TRBD2 for D (5 bases). V was cut by 11 bases and J by 8 bases, with 16 bases left in between. Per the germline V gene, CDR1 is SGHAT and CDR2 is FQNNGV. The CDR3 is 12 amino acids. The CDR3 sequence is CAWRKVSYEQFF. CDR3 coding DNA: TGTGCCTGGAGGAAGGTTAGCTATGAGCAGTTCTTC. Combining the CDR3 with reference TRBV11-2 and TRBJ2-1 gives the whole variable domain EAGVAQSPRYKIIEKRQSVAFWCNPISGHATLYWYQQILGQGPKLLIQFQNNGVVDDSQLPKDRFSAERLKGVDSTLKIQPAKLEDSAVYLCAWRKVSYEQFFGPGTRLTVL.

Of note for this clonotype: A read error may account for a junction end that differs from germline. This sequence joins TRBV6-5 and TRBJ1-5; 7 bases match TRBD1. Germline assignment: CDR1 MNHEY and CDR2 SVGAGI. The CDR3 totals 15 residues. CDR3 region: CVSCRQGGKSQPQHF. In DNA form, the CDR3 reads TGTGTCAGCTGTCGACAGGGTGGAAAAAGTCAGCCCCAGCATTTT.

Details on this clonotype: An end of the junction differs from the germline gene, which may be a read error. The V and J genes are TRBV11-1 and TRBJ2-4, with 9 bases fitting TRBD2. CDR3 length: 17 residues. Germline V gene sequence: CDR1 SGHAT, CDR2 FQDESV (reference sequence). The CDR3 region has the DNA TGTGCCAGCAGCTTTCCCGGGGCTAGCGGGACCAAAAACATTCGGCATTTC. This codes for CASSFPGASGTKNIRHF.

This clonotype has at least ten counts. V is TRBV5-1 and J is TRBJ2-5, with D tentatively TRBD2 (6 bases). Deletions cut 0 bases from V and 4 bases from J, with 13 bases between. Per germline, CDR1 SGHRS and CDR2 YFSETQ. CDR3 length equals 15 residues. CDR3 DNA: TGCGCCAGCAGCTTGGCGGGGTGGGGAGGAGAGACCCAGTACTTC. Its protein product is CASSLAGWGGETQYF.

This clonotype came up once. The junction departs from germline at one end; a sequencing error may be responsible. This chain links TRBV29-1 with TRBJ1-2; D is undetermined. This CDR3 is 12 amino acids long. CDR1 SQVTM and CDR2 ANQGSEA come from the germline V gene. The CDR3 DNA reads as TGTAGCGTTGACGACGGAACCTATAACTACACCTTC. It is translated as CSVDDGTYNYTF. The full variable domain, with the rest looked up from reference TRBV29-1 and TRBJ1-2, is SAVISQKPSRDICQRGTSLTIQCQVDSQVTMMFWYRQQPGQSLTLIATANQGSEATYESGFVIDKFPISRPNLTFSTLTVSNMSPEDSSIYLCSVDDGTYNYTFGSGTRLTVV.

This clonotype has only a few counts. At one boundary the junction diverges from the germline segment, which might be a read error. This rearrangement joins TRBV6-6 to TRBJ2-4; the D is unclear. There are 14 residues in the CDR3. Germline V lookup: CDR1 MNHNY, CDR2 SVGAGI (reference sequence). The CDR3 spells CASSPGQAKNIQHF. In DNA, the CDR3 is TGTGCCAGCAGCCCCGGTCAAGCCAAAAACATTCAGCACTTC.

This clonotype was counted ten times or more. The V and J genes are TRBV7-9 and TRBJ1-3; D is ambiguous. Germline-derived CDR1 and CDR2 are SEHNR and FQNEAQ (reference sequence). The ends were cut back, 1 base at V and 8 bases at J, with 9 bases in the middle. The CDR3 has 13 residues. The CDR3 here is CASSLGVGDTIYF. Written as DNA, the CDR3 is TGTGCCAGCAGCTTAGGGGTCGGTGACACCATATATTTT.

This clonotype has a single count. The junction differs from germline at one of its ends, possibly a read error. This chain joins TRBV6-1 and TRBJ2-6; 13 nucleotides align to TRBD2. Germline loops: CDR1 MNHNS, CDR2 SASEGT. The CDR3 spans 15 residues. The DNA of the CDR3 is TGTGCCAGTAGTTTTGGGACTAGCGGGATCGACGTCATGACTTTC. Amino acids: CASSFGTSGIDVMTF.

On this clonotype: It is likely a read error, because the conserved phenylalanine at the end of the CDR3 is missing. It is unclear where the CDR3 begins or ends on the DNA, so no DNA is shown, and the CDR3 is as TCRdb lists it. The rearrangement links TRBV29-1 to TRBJ1-5; TRBD1, the table's D call, was not compared with the DNA. The V gene's germline CDR1 is SQVTM and CDR2 ANQGSEA. A total of 13 residues make up the CDR3, ends included. Here the CDR3 reads CSFGQGIGQPHHI.

Points on this clonotype: No conserved phenylalanine or tryptophan ends this CDR3, so it is likely a read error. The chain employs TRBV29-1 and TRBJ1-1; D is possibly TRBD1 (5 bases). The CDR3 sequence is 15 residues long. Germline CDR1 is SQVTM and CDR2 is ANQGSEA. Written as DNA, the CDR3 is TGCAGTGTTCTTCCGGGGTGGGGGATGAACACTGAAGCTTTCTGT. Translated, it gives CSVLPGWGMNTEAFC.

Concerning this clonotype itself: At one end, the junction sequence differs from germline, possibly due to a read error. The chain recombines TRBV28 with TRBJ1-2; D is undetermined. Germline V gene data show CDR1 as MDHEN and CDR2 as SYDVKM. The CDR3 loop spans 13 amino acids. The CDR3 protein is CASRDGSTRGYTF. The DNA of the CDR3 is TGTGCCAGCAGAGACGGATCTACTCGAGGCTACACGTTC.

With regard to this clonotype: This may stem from a read error, because a much larger clone lies one nucleotide away. The genes are TRBV30 and TRBJ2-7; TRBD2 might be the D (6 bases). CDR1 is GTSNPN and CDR2 is SVGIG in the germline V gene (reference sequence). The CDR3 is 12 residues long. The CDR3: CVWTKGSYEQYF. CDR3 bases: TGTGTCTGGACTAAGGGCTCCTACGAGCAGTACTTC.

On this clonotype: One end of the junction does not line up with germline, which may come from a read error. This chain uses TRBV11-1 with TRBJ2-4; TRBD2 aligns across 12 bases. This CDR3 has 17 residues. CDR1 is SGHAT, CDR2 FQDESV, per germline (reference sequence). CDR3 nucleotides: TGTGTCAGCAGCTTTCCCAGGACTAGCGGGATCAAAAACATTCAGCACTTC. Translating it yields CVSSFPRTSGIKNIQHF.

This chain's CDR3 is CAITFGQGLDYGYTF. In nucleotides, the CDR3 is TGTGCCATCACTTTCGGACAGGGGCTCGACTATGGCTACACCTTC. The chain combines TRBV12-3 or TRBV12-4 with TRBJ1-2, with 9 bases identical to TRBD1. Trimming took 10 bases from V and 3 from J; bases not matched to a gene: 12. This CDR3 comprises 15 residues.

This clonotype was counted between two and nine times. Since a much larger clone is just one base distant, this may be a read error. V is TRBV28 and J is TRBJ2-4, with D maybe TRBD1 (6 bases). V was trimmed by 10 bases and J by 3 bases, leaving 16 bases between them. The germline V gene encodes CDR1 MDHEN and CDR2 SYDVKM. The CDR3 runs 14 residues. In nucleotides, the CDR3 is TGTGCCAACAGAGGCGACAGGTTCAAAAACATTCAGTACTTC. The encoded protein is CANRGDRFKNIQYF. Supplemented by reference TRBV28 and TRBJ2-4, the full variable domain reads DVKVTQSSRYLVKRTGEKVFLECVQDMDHENMFWYRQDPGLGLRLIYFSYDVKMKEKGDIPEGYSVSREKKERFSLILESASTNQTSMYLCANRGDRFKNIQYFGAGTRLSVL.

About this clonotype: An end of the junction does not agree with germline; a read error may underlie this. The chain recombines TRBV11-2 with TRBJ1-5, with D perhaps TRBD1 (5 bases). The CDR3 runs 15 residues. The germline gives CDR1 SGHAT, CDR2 FQNNGV. This CDR3 is CASSLDLGVARTQNF. The CDR3 DNA is TGTGCCAGCAGCTTAGATCTGGGGGTGGCTCGGACGCAGAATTTT.

About this clonotype itself: Germline and junction disagree at one end, which may indicate a read error. DNA for the CDR3: TGTGCCAGCAGTCCAAACAGCGGGGAGACCCGGTACTTC. This codes for CASSPNSGETRYF. The chain is built from TRBV12-3 or TRBV12-4 and TRBJ2-5, with 7 positions matching TRBD2. This CDR3 spans 13 amino acids.

Notes on this clonotype: Likely a read error: the CDR3 ends without its conserved phenylalanine or tryptophan. The V gene is TRBV5-4, the J gene TRBJ2-2, with TRBD2 identical over 11 bases. The germline V gene encodes CDR1 SGHNT and CDR2 YYREEE (reference sequence). The CDR3 loop spans 15 amino acids. In DNA form, the CDR3 reads TGTGTCAGCAGCTTGGGACTAGCGGAGACCGGGGAGCTGTTTATT. Protein sequence: CVSSLGLAETGELFI.

To note about this clonotype: One end of the junction does not line up with germline, which may come from a read error. V is TRBV4-3 and J is TRBJ2-2; D is ambiguous. Germline values: CDR1 LGHNA, CDR2 YSLEER. The CDR3 has 16 amino acids. The CDR3 protein is CTSSQGPAEETGELFF. CDR3 sequence (DNA): TGCACCAGCAGTCAAGGTCCCGCGGAAGAGACCGGGGAGCTGTTTTTT.